These T cell receptor beta chains were read from a single sample in a study of regulatory T cells in long-lasting Graves disease. TCRdb processed the multiplex PCR reads anew with MiXCR; each CDR3 protein has one entry. The sample consists of about 430,000 distinct CDR3 sequences, roughly 15% of them appearing once. The sample was also linked to a second study, of T cells in Graves' hyperthyroidism and ophthalmopathy.

This sample comprised peripheral blood mononuclear cells (PBMCs), obtained at new diagnosis, from a patient treated with antithyroid drugs. These receptors were taken from a woman aged 35 to 49 with Graves disease. The CDR3 runs from the conserved cysteine through the conserved F or W. Fields, in order: clone size, J gene, V gene, D gene, CDR3 DNA, CDR3 protein. A D gene is named only where the DNA matches it firmly. Rows give clone size only sometimes, using once, few, many, or a class for an expanded clone.

many TRBJ2-1 TRBV3-1 TRBD2 TGTGCCAGCAGCCAAAGGACTAGCCTCTACAATGAGCAGTTCTTC CASSQRTSLYNEQFF
many TRBJ2-1 TRBV12-3/TRBV12-4 TRBD2 TGTGCCAGCAGTTTTACCCCCATAGGGCGGGGGAGCTCCTACAATGAGCAGTTCTTC CASSFTPIGRGSSYNEQFF
many TRBJ1-1 TRBV12-3/TRBV12-4 - TGTGCCAGCAGTTTAGTAGGTCAGGGAGACACTGAAGCTTTCTTT CASSLVGQGDTEAFF
many TRBJ1-6 TRBV12-5 TRBD1 TGTGCTAGTGGTCCCGACAGGGGGTCAAATTCACCCCTCCACTTT CASGPDRGSNSPLHF
many TRBJ2-1 TRBV20-1 TRBD2 TGCAGTGTGTTGACTAGCGGGAGGCGCGATGAGCAGTTCTTC CSVLTSGRRDEQFF
many TRBJ2-5 TRBV7-8 - TGTGCCAGCAGGGTGAGCGGGTCTTCATATACCCAGTACTTC CASRVSGSSYTQYF
many TRBJ2-1 TRBV20-1 TRBD2 TGCAGTGCTAGACAAGCGGGAGGGACCTACAATGAGCAGTTCTTC CSARQAGGTYNEQFF
few TRBJ1-1 TRBV24-1 - TGTGCCACCAGTCACGGTTCGAACACTGAAGCTTTCTTT CATSHGSNTEAFF
many TRBJ2-1 TRBV7-2 TRBD1 TGTGCCAGCAGCTTAGACGTGACAGGGACCAATGAGCAGTTCTTC CASSLDVTGTNEQFF
few TRBJ2-7 TRBV5-1 - TGCGCCAGCAGCTCTGGGACCCTGACCTACGAGCGGTACTTC CASSSGTLTYERYF
- TRBJ2-7 TRBV5-4 - TGTGCCAGCAGCTTTAATCCTCAGGGGCCCCTCGTATACGAGCAGTACTTC CASSFNPQGPLVYEQYF
many TRBJ1-2 TRBV11-3 - TGTGCCAGCAGCCACAGAAAACAGACGGTACTCTATGGCTACACCTTC CASSHRKQTVLYGYTF
few TRBJ2-6 TRBV15 - TGTGCCACCAGCAGAGAGTGGGGGGCCGGGGCCAACGTCCTGACTTTC CATSREWGAGANVLTF
- TRBJ1-4 TRBV28 - TGTGCCAGCAGTTCCCTCAAGGGACTTGCGAATGAAAAACTGTTTTTT CASSSLKGLANEKLFF
many TRBJ1-2 TRBV3-1 TRBD1 TGTGCCAGCAGCCAAGACACAGGGGTAAACTATGGCTACACCTTC CASSQDTGVNYGYTF
- TRBJ2-7 TRBV5-1 TRBD2 TGCGCCAGCAGCCCCGGGACTAGTTTTTACGAGCAGTACTTC CASSPGTSFYEQYF
few TRBJ2-2 TRBV28 TRBD2 TGTGCCGTAAGAAACGGAGCGGGACCCCGGAACACCGGGGAGCTGTTTTTT CAVRNGAGPRNTGELFF
many TRBJ2-7 TRBV19 TRBD2 TGTGCCAGTAGTAGCGGGAGAGGGCCCTACGAGCAGTACTTC CASSSGRGPYEQYF
few TRBJ1-2 TRBV29-1 TRBD1 TGCAGCGTTGCGGGACAGGAGACCTATGGCTACACCTTC CSVAGQETYGYTF
few TRBJ2-1 TRBV29-1 - TGCAGCGTTGATGATGTTGGGGTCGATGAGCAGTTCTTC CSVDDVGVDEQFF
many TRBJ2-5 TRBV18 - TGTGCCAGCTTCCCCCGAACCGGCTCCCCGTCGGAGACCCAATACTTC CASFPRTGSPSETQYF
many TRBJ2-1 TRBV28 TRBD1 TGTGCCAGCAGAAAAACAGGGGTCTCCTACAATGAGCAGTTCTTC CASRKTGVSYNEQFF
many TRBJ1-1 TRBV5-6 - TGTGCCAGCAGCTTGGAGCTAGGGAAGAACACTGAAGCTTTCTTT CASSLELGKNTEAFF
- TRBJ2-7 TRBV5-1 TRBD2 TGCGCCAGCAGCCGGGAGGGCAATTACGAGCAGTACTTC CASSREGNYEQYF
- TRBJ1-5 TRBV2 TRBD1 TGTGCCAGCGGACAGGCGTCTCGGCAGCCCCAGCATTTT CASGQASRQPQHF
few TRBJ2-1 TRBV29-1 - TGCAGCGTTGAAGAAGGCGGGAAAGTGTACAATGAGCAGTTCTTC CSVEEGGKVYNEQFF
few TRBJ2-5 TRBV19 TRBD1 TGTGCCAGTAGTATCGCGGGACAGGGTGCGGAGACCCAGTACTTC CASSIAGQGAETQYF
few TRBJ2-1 TRBV7-3 - TGTGCCAGCAGCTTAACCTGCCTGAACAATGAGCAGTTCTTC CASSLTCLNNEQFF
many TRBJ2-3 TRBV2 TRBD2 TGTGCCAGCAGTAAGACTAGCGGGACCCTAGCTTTGGATACGCAGTATTTT CASSKTSGTLALDTQYF
many TRBJ2-5 TRBV12-3/TRBV12-4 - TGTGCCAGCAGTTTTATGGGGGCGGAGGAGACCCAGTACTTC CASSFMGAEETQYF
- TRBJ2-1 TRBV27 - TGTGCCAGCACCGCCAGGGGGGCGGGAGACCGGATATACAATGAGCAGTTCTTC CASTARGAGDRIYNEQFF
many TRBJ2-1 TRBV29-1 - TGCAGCTCCCGGGCTCGCGGTCCGTACAATGAGCAGTTCTTC CSSRARGPYNEQFF
many TRBJ1-2 TRBV6-1 - TGTGCCAGCAGTGAGCAGGGGCGCAGGTATGGCTACACCTTC CASSEQGRRYGYTF
few TRBJ2-1 TRBV3-1 - TGTGCCAGCAGCCGAACCGTCATGGGGGGTGATGAGCAGTTCTTC CASSRTVMGGDEQFF
many TRBJ1-6 TRBV2 TRBD1 TGTGCCAGCAGGTGGACAGGGAGTGATAATTCACCCCTCCACTTT CASRWTGSDNSPLHF
few TRBJ1-2 TRBV9 - TGTGCCAGCAGCGTAGGGCAGGGGCTATCTAACTATGGCTACACCTTC CASSVGQGLSNYGYTF
many TRBJ2-3 TRBV5-1 - TGCGCCAGCAAGGAGCACCCGTCCAGCACAGATACGCAGTATTTT CASKEHPSSTDTQYF
many TRBJ2-1 TRBV28 - TGTGCCAGCAGGCGCGGACTCGGCGGATCCAATGAGCAGTTCTTC CASRRGLGGSNEQFF
many TRBJ2-3 TRBV7-8 TRBD2 TGTGCCAGCAGCTCTTTGAAGGGTAGCGGGAGAGAGTATACGCAGTATTTT CASSSLKGSGREYTQYF
many TRBJ1-2 TRBV29-1 - TGCAGCGTTTCCAGGACCCCTTATGGCTACACCTTC CSVSRTPYGYTF
few TRBJ2-1 TRBV5-1 - TGCGCCAGCAGCTTGGTCCGGGATGAGCAGTTCTTC CASSLVRDEQFF
many TRBJ2-2 TRBV11-3 TRBD1 TGTGCCACAAGACAGGGGGAGTTGTCCGGGGAGCTGTTTTTT CATRQGELSGELFF
many TRBJ2-7 TRBV27 TRBD2 TGTGCCAGCACCCGACTAGCGGGAGGGTCCTACGAGCAGTACTTC CASTRLAGGSYEQYF
many TRBJ1-2 TRBV12-3/TRBV12-4 - TGTGCCAGCAGTTTAAGGACAGCCCTTAACTATGGCTACACCTTC CASSLRTALNYGYTF
- TRBJ1-6 TRBV28 - TGTGCCAGCAGTGAATCCTTGGGGGTTCGGAATTCACCCCTCCACTTT CASSESLGVRNSPLHF
few TRBJ2-3 TRBV18 TRBD2 TGTGCCAGCTCACCACCGACTAGCGGGAGTGTATGGTTCACAGATACGCAGTATTTT CASSPPTSGSVWFTDTQYF
few TRBJ2-7 TRBV5-1 - TGCGCCAGCAGCTTGGCCAAACTAGTACCCTACGAGCAGTACTTC CASSLAKLVPYEQYF
many TRBJ2-6 TRBV28 TRBD2 TGTGCCAGCAGTATACTAGCGGGAGCTGGGGCCAACGTCCTGACTTTC CASSILAGAGANVLTF
once TRBJ2-5 TRBV5-1 - TGCGCCAGCAGCAACGGGCTGCTCATGGAGACCCAGTACTTC CASSNGLLMETQYF
few TRBJ2-4 TRBV9 TRBD2 TGTGCCAGCAGCCTTACTAGCGTGCTAGGAAACATTCAGTACTTC CASSLTSVLGNIQYF
many TRBJ2-5 TRBV28 - TGTGCCAGCAGCCTGGCCGGGGCACAAGAGACCCAGTACTTC CASSLAGAQETQYF
many TRBJ2-5 TRBV18 - TGTGCCAGCTCACCCCCCATGGCTCTAGCGTTCCAAGAGACCCAGTACTTC CASSPPMALAFQETQYF
many TRBJ2-2 TRBV7-2 - TGTGCCAGCAGCCGAAACACAATCGGCACCGGGGAGCTGTTTTTT CASSRNTIGTGELFF